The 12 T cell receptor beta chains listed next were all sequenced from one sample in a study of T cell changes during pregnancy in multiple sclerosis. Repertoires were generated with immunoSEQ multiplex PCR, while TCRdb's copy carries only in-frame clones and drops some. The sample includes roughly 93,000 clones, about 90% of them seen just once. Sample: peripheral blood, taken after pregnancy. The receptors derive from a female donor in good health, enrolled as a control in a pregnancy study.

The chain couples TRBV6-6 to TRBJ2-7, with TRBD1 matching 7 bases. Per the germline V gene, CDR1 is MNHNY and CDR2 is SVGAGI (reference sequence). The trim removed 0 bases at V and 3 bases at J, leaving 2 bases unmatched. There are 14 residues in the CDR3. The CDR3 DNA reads TGTGCCAGCAGTTACTCGACAGGGTTCTACGAGCAGTACTTC. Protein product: CASSYSTGFYEQYF.

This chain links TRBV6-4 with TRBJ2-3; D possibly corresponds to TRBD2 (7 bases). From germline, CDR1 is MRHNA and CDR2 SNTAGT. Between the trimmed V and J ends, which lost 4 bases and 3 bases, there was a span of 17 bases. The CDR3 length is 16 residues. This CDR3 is CASSGSGGGSTDTQYF. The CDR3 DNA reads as TGTGCCAGCAGTGGATCCGGGGGCGGGAGTACAGATACGCAGTATTTT.

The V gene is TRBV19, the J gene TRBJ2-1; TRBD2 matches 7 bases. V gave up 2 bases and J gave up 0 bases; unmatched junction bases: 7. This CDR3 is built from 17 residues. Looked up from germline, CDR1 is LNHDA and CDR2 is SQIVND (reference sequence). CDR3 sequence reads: CASSITGGRSSYNEQFF. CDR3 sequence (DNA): TGTGCCAGTAGTATAACGGGAGGCAGGAGCTCCTACAATGAGCAGTTCTTC.

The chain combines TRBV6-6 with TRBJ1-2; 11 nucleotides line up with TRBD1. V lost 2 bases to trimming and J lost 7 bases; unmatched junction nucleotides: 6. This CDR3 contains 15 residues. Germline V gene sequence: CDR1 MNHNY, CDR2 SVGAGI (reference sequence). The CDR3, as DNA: TGTGCCAGCAGTTACGCAGGACAGGGGGCAAGTGGCTACACCTTC. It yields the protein CASSYAGQGASGYTF.

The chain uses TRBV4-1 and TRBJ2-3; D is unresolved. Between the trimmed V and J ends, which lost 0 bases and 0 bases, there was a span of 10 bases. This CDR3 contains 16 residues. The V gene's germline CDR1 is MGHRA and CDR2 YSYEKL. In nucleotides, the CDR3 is TGCGCCAGCAGCCAAGAAGTGGCCATAAGCACAGATACGCAGTATTTT. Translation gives CASSQEVAISTDTQYF.

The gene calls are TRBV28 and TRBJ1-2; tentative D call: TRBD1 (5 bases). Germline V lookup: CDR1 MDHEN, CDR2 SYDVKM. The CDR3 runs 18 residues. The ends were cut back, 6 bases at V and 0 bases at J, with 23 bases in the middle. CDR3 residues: CASRLTSPGLRANYGYTF. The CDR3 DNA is TGTGCCAGCAGACTCACCTCCCCAGGGCTCAGAGCTAACTATGGCTACACCTTC.

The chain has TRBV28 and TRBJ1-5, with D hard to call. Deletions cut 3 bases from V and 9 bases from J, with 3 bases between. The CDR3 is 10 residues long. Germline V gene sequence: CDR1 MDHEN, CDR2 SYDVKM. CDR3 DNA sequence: TGTGCCAGCAGTTTCCGGCCCCAGCATTTT. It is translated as CASSFRPQHF.

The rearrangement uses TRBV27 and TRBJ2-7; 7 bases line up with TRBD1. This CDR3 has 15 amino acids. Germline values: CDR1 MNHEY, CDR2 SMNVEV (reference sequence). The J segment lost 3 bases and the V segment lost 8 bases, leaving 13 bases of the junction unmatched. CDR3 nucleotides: TGTGCCAGCGGCCCCGACAGGGCCATCAGCTACGAGCAGTACTTC. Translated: CASGPDRAISYEQYF.

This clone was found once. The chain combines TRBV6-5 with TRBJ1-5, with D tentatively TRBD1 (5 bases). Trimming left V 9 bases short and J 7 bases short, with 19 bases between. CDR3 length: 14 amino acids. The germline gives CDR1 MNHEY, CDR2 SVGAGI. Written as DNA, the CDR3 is TGTGCCAGTAGGGACCCTGGGGAGGGGCAGCCCCAGCATTTT. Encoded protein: CASRDPGEGQPQHF.

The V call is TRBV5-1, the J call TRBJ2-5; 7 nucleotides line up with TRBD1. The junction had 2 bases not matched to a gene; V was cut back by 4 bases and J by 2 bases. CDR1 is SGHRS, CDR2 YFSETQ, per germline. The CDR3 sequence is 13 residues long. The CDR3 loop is CASSRGQQETQYF. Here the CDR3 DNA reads TGCGCCAGCAGCAGGGGACAGCAAGAGACCCAGTACTTC.

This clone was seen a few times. CDR3 DNA: TGTGCCAGCAAGGAGAGGAGCAATCAGCCCCAGCATTTT. Translated, it gives CASKERSNQPQHF. The V gene is TRBV2, the J gene TRBJ1-5; no definite D call. The CDR3 extends over 13 amino acids. V was pared by 7 bases and J by 1 base, with 8 bases between. From germline, CDR1 is SNHLY and CDR2 FYNNEI.

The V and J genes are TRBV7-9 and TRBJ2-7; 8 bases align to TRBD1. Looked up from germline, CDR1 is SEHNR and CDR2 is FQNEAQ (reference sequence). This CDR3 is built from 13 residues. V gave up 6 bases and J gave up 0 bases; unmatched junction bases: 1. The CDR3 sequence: CASSGQGSYEQYF. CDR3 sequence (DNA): TGTGCCAGCAGTGGACAGGGCTCCTACGAGCAGTACTTC.